Listed below are T cell receptor beta chains from one sample, sequenced in a study of T cell repertoires and HLA-DP antigens. The antigens for these receptors are not known. Clones were sequenced by immunoSEQ multiplex PCR, and TCRdb holds only the in-frame ones, with some missing. The table records approximately 100,000 clones, approximately 86% of them present only once. The sample comprised CD4+ T cells from PBMCs. The receptors come from a man between 45 and 60 years old in good health and CMV-seronegative. The CDR3 runs from the conserved cysteine through the conserved F or W. The order of the fields is V gene, clone size, D gene, J gene, CDR3 DNA, CDR3 protein. D genes are given only for firm matches. Where a row states a size, it is once, few, many or the class of an expanded clone; other rows omit it.

>TRBV4-1|.|TRBD1|TRBJ2-2
TGCGCCAGCAGCCAAGGACAGGGAGTTAACACCGGGGAGCTGTTTTTT
CASSQGQGVNTGELFF
>TRBV2|.|TRBD1|TRBJ2-6
TGTGCCAGCAGTCCTGACAGGGGTACTTCTGGGGCCAACGTCCTGACTTTC
CASSPDRGTSGANVLTF
>TRBV7-2|.|.|TRBJ1-5
TGTGCCAGCAGCTTAGATCAGGACTGGGCCCAGCATTTT
CASSLDQDWAQHF
>TRBV11-3|.|.|TRBJ2-7
TGTGCCAGCAGCTTAGGGGGTGGGCAGACCTACGAGCAGTACTTC
CASSLGGGQTYEQYF
>TRBV7-9|.|TRBD2|TRBJ2-5
TGTGCCAGCAGCTTGAGTGCGGGGGTAGAGACCCAGTACTTC
CASSLSAGVETQYF
>TRBV28|.|.|TRBJ2-7
TGTGCCAGCAGTTTGGCCGTGGGGGGGCGCCACGAGCAGTACTTC
CASSLAVGGRHEQYF
>TRBV13|.|.|TRBJ1-4
TGTGCCAGCACCTCGGGAGGGGTAGGCGAAAAACTGTTTTTT
CASTSGGVGEKLFF
>TRBV12-2|.|.|TRBJ2-1
TGTGCAAGTCGCTTACTAGCGGGGGAGGGTGAGCAGTTCTTC
CASRLLAGEGEQFF
>TRBV4-1|.|.|TRBJ1-1
TGCGCCAGCAGCCAAGATCAAGGTACCCGCGGTTTCTTT
CASSQDQGTRGFF
>TRBV18|once|.|TRBJ2-7
TGTGCCAGCTCACCACTAGCCGTAGGGGGTATATCCTACGAGCAGTACTTC
CASSPLAVGGISYEQYF
>TRBV19|.|TRBD1|TRBJ2-7
TGTGCCAGTTCCTGGGGGACAGGTGTCTACGAGCAGTACTTC
CASSWGTGVYEQYF
>TRBV19|.|.|TRBJ2-7
TGTGCCAGTAGTATACAAATAAACTCCTACGAGCAGTACTTC
CASSIQINSYEQYF
>TRBV6-6|.|.|TRBJ1-2
TGTGCCAGCAGTTTAGAAGGGTACTATGGCTACACCTTC
CASSLEGYYGYTF
>TRBV4-3|.|TRBD1|TRBJ1-2
TGCGCCAGCAGCCCACGACAGGGGGATGGCTACACCTTC
CASSPRQGDGYTF
>TRBV20-1|few|.|TRBJ1-1
TGCAGTGCCGCACAGACAGAAGAAGCTTTCTTT
CSAAQTEEAFF
>TRBV6-5|.|.|TRBJ1-2
TGTGCCAGCAGTTATAATTCCTATGGCTACACCTTC
CASSYNSYGYTF
>TRBV29-1|.|TRBD2|TRBJ2-1
TGCAGCGTGGGGACTAGCGGGGGGTACTACAATGAGCAGTTCTTC
CSVGTSGGYYNEQFF
>TRBV7-9|.|TRBD1|TRBJ1-2
TGTGCCAGCAGCCTCGGACAGGGGCTTGTAGGCTACACCTTC
CASSLGQGLVGYTF
>TRBV6-1|.|.|TRBJ2-1
TGTGCCAGCTCCCGAAAGGGTCGGGAGTCGAATGAGCAGTTCTTC
CASSRKGRESNEQFF
>TRBV30|.|.|TRBJ1-1
TGTGCCTGGAATCGACGCGACACTGAAGCTTTCTTT
CAWNRRDTEAFF
>TRBV7-2|.|.|TRBJ2-5
TGTGCCAGCAGCCCACAGAGAGGAGGGGAGCAGTACTTC
CASSPQRGGEQYF
>TRBV18|.|.|TRBJ2-1
TGTGCCAGCTCACCAGTCGACAGGTTCGCCTACAATGAGCAGTTCTTC
CASSPVDRFAYNEQFF
>TRBV12-2|once|.|TRBJ2-1
TGTGCAAGTCGTCCACCGACAGGGGGCGGAATGGATGAGCAGTTCTTC
CASRPPTGGGMDEQFF
>TRBV19|.|TRBD1|TRBJ2-7
TGTGCCAGTAGTATAAGGGACAGCTCCTACGAGCAGTACTTC
CASSIRDSSYEQYF
>TRBV2|.|.|TRBJ2-7
TGTGCCAGCAGGGGGAGCTCCTACGAGCAGTACTTC
CASRGSSYEQYF
>TRBV5-8|once|TRBD1|TRBJ1-3
TGTGCCAGCACACTAGGACAGGGGTCGTTGGGCTCTGGAAACACCATATATTTT
CASTLGQGSLGSGNTIYF
>TRBV5-1|.|TRBD1|TRBJ2-7
TGCGCCAGCAGCCCGGACAGGGGGGACGAGCAGTACTTC
CASSPDRGDEQYF
>TRBV7-3|.|.|TRBJ2-3
TGTGCCAGCAGCCCCGTCGAAGTCGGCGATACGCAGTATTTT
CASSPVEVGDTQYF
>TRBV6-5|.|TRBD1|TRBJ2-3
TGTGCCAGCAGTTCCGAACAGGGGGCAGATACGCAGTATTTT
CASSSEQGADTQYF
>TRBV4-3|.|TRBD1|TRBJ2-1
TGCGCCAGCAGCCAAGAAGGGACAGGGGGCAGTGAGCAGTTCTTC
CASSQEGTGGSEQFF
>TRBV30|.|.|TRBJ1-2
TGTGCCTGGACGGTCCGGCAGGGTGGATTTGATGGCTACACCTTC
CAWTVRQGGFDGYTF
>TRBV9|.|.|TRBJ1-6
TGTGCCAGCAGCGTAGCCCCGGGAAGTTATAATTCACCCCTCCACTTT
CASSVAPGSYNSPLHF
>TRBV15|.|.|TRBJ1-1
TGTGCCACCAGCAGAAACCAAGGTGCTGAAGCTTTCTTT
CATSRNQGAEAFF
>TRBV28|.|TRBD1|TRBJ1-2
TGTGCCAGCAGTCCCAGGACAGGGTTTCGCTATGGCTACACCTTC
CASSPRTGFRYGYTF
>TRBV6-4|once|TRBD2|TRBJ2-3
TGTGCCAGCTCCCTTGGGGCGGGGGGAAGCACAGATACGCAGTATTTT
CASSLGAGGSTDTQYF
>TRBV19|.|.|TRBJ1-5
TGTGCCAGCTCGGGGCCCCTAACCGAACAGCCCCAGCATTTT
CASSGPLTEQPQHF
>TRBV11-2|.|TRBD1|TRBJ2-7
TGTGCCAGCAGCTCGCGGACAGGGGCTAAATACGAGCAGTACTTC
CASSSRTGAKYEQYF
>TRBV7-9|.|TRBD1|TRBJ2-6
TGTGCCAGCAGCCGACAGGGCTCTGGGGCCAACGTCCTGACTTTC
CASSRQGSGANVLTF
>TRBV7-2|.|.|TRBJ1-1
TGTGCCAGCAGCCCAGAATCGCAGCGGTTGGGCACTGAAGCTTTCTTT
CASSPESQRLGTEAFF
>TRBV15|.|.|TRBJ1-1
TGTGCCACCCGCCTGTTGGGGCCGGGACGGACTGAAGCTTTCTTT
CATRLLGPGRTEAFF
>TRBV4-3|.|.|TRBJ2-4
TGCGCCAGCAGCCAAGATCGATTGCTAGCCAAAAACATTCAGTACTTC
CASSQDRLLAKNIQYF
>TRBV7-9|.|TRBD1|TRBJ1-2
TGTGCCAGCAGCTTCCGGGACAGGGCGCTCTACACCTTC
CASSFRDRALYTF
>TRBV28|.|.|TRBJ2-7
TGTGCCAGCAGTGCAGGGTTCCTGGGAGCGATAAACTACGAGCAGTACTTC
CASSAGFLGAINYEQYF
>TRBV10-2|.|TRBD2|TRBJ2-7
TGCGCCAGCAGAGTAGCGGGAGGGCCGTCATTGCAGTACTTC
CASRVAGGPSLQYF
>TRBV11-2|.|.|TRBJ2-3
TGTGCCAGCGGGTTCAACACAGATACGCAGTATTTT
CASGFNTDTQYF
>TRBV18|once|.|TRBJ1-2
TGTGCCAGCACCTCTTCTCCAGGGGACGTCTATGGCTACACCTTC
CASTSSPGDVYGYTF
>TRBV7-2|.|.|TRBJ1-1
TGTGCCAGCAGCTTAGATCCCACTAGCACTGAAGCTTTCTTT
CASSLDPTSTEAFF
>TRBV19|.|TRBD1|TRBJ2-3
TGTGCCAGTATCCCCAGGGGGACCACAGATACGCAGTATTTT
CASIPRGTTDTQYF
>TRBV6-6|.|TRBD1|TRBJ1-1
TGTGCCAGCAGGAACAGGGGAGAACACTTGGGTACTGAAGCTTTCTTT
CASRNRGEHLGTEAFF
>TRBV10-3|.|.|TRBJ2-1
TGTGCCATCAGTGAGTCGACCGGGACTCTTTACAATGAGCAGTTCTTC
CAISESTGTLYNEQFF
>TRBV5-1|.|TRBD1|TRBJ2-1
TGCGCCAGCAGCTTGGACAGGGGGCACAATGAGCAGTTCTTC
CASSLDRGHNEQFF
>TRBV30|.|.|TRBJ1-6
TGTGCCTGGAGTGTATTCGGTGGGTCACCCCTCCACTTT
CAWSVFGGSPLHF
>TRBV19|.|.|TRBJ1-2
TGTGCCAGTAGTTTGGGCGGAGGCTATGGCTACACCTTC
CASSLGGGYGYTF
>TRBV27|once|.|TRBJ2-7
TGTGCCAGCAGTTTTTTTCCGGGAGTGGTTGAGCAGTACTTC
CASSFFPGVVEQYF